Below, one T cell receptor beta chain is given with its context. The record originates from a study of T cell changes during pregnancy in multiple sclerosis. Only in-frame clones appear in the TCRdb table, and some are missing; sequencing was by immunoSEQ multiplex PCR. The data contain about 130,000 clones, around 95% of them singletons. CDR3 size: 16 residues. Per the germline V gene, CDR1 is MDHEN and CDR2 is SYDVKM. Between the trimmed V and J ends, which lost 8 bases and 4 bases, there was a span of 22 bases. V gene TRBV28 combines with J gene TRBJ2-3, with D possibly TRBD1 on 6 matching bases. This specimen was peripheral blood, taken after pregnancy. The receptor was derived from a female donor with multiple sclerosis, enrolled in a pregnancy study. The DNA for the CDR3 is TGTGCCAGCGGGCGATCACAGGGATTGGGACCAGATACGCAGTATTTT. This translates into CASGRSQGLGPDTQYF.